This T cell receptor beta chain originates from a study of TIL therapy for anti-PD-1-resistant metastatic lung cancer. Looking at the study overall: Tumors were harvested before any PD-1/PD-L1 blockade. Patients had a median age of about 55 years (range about 35-85).

Stated time point: pre-treatment sample, taken before nivolumab and TIL therapy. Sequencing used immunoSEQ v3. Only in-frame clones appear in the TCRdb table, and some are missing; sequencing was by immunoSEQ multiplex PCR. The profile covers tens of thousands of clones, with 70% to 75% appearing a single time and about 5.7% taken by the ten largest. The receptor was isolated from a person aged 25 to 85 with non-small cell lung cancer. The source was blood, collected at baseline.

The CDR3 sequence: CASTKGVNTEAFF. In DNA form, the CDR3 reads TGTGCCAGCACCAAGGGGGTGAACACTGAAGCTTTCTTT. The rearrangement joins TRBV7-2 to TRBJ1-1; D may be TRBD1 (6 bases). In germline, CDR1 is SGHTA, CDR2 FQGNSA. This CDR3 is 13 amino acids long. Between the trimmed V and J ends, which lost 7 bases and 0 bases, there was a span of 9 bases.